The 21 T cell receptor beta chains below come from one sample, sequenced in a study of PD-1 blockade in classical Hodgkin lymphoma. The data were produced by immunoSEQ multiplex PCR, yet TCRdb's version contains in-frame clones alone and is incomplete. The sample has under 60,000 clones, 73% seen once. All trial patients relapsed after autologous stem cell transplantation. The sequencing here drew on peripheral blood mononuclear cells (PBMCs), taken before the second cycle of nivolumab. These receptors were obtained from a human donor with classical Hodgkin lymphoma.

CDR3 nucleotides: TGTGCCAGCAGCCCGTTGGGACAGGAGCTCAATCAGCCCCAGCATTTT. This gives the protein CASSPLGQELNQPQHF. The chain carries TRBV27 and TRBJ1-5; 8 bases align to TRBD1. V was clipped by 6 bases and J by 3 bases; unmatched bases: 10. In germline, CDR1 is MNHEY, CDR2 SMNVEV (reference sequence). The CDR3 is 16 residues long.

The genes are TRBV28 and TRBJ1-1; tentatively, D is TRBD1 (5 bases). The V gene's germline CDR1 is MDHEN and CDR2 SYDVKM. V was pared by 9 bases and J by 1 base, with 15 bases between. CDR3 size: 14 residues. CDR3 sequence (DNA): TGTGCCAGTCAAAACAGAGGGACGAACACTGAAGCTTTCTTT. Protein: CASQNRGTNTEAFF.

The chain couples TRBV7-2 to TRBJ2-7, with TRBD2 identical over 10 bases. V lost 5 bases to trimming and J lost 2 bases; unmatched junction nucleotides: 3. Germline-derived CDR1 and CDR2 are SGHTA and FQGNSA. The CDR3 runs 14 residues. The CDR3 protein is CASSLLAGAYEQYF. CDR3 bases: TGTGCCAGCAGCCTCCTAGCGGGAGCCTACGAGCAGTACTTC.

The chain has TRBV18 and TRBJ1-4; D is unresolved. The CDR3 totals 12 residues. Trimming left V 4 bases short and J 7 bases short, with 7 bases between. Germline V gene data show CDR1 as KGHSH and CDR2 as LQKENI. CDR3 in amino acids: CASSQSSEKLFF. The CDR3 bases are TGTGCCAGCTCACAATCCAGTGAAAAACTGTTTTTT.

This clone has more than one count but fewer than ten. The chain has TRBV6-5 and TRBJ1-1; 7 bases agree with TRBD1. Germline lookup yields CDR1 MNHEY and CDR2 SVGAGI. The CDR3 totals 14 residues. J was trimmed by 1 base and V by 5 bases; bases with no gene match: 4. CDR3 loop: CASSPGTANTEAFF. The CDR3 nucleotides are TGTGCCAGCAGTCCCGGGACAGCGAACACTGAAGCTTTCTTT.

CDR3 sequence reads: CASSPGTSGEQFF. CDR3 nucleotide sequence: TGTGCCAGCTCACCCGGGACTAGTGGAGAGCAGTTCTTC. The chain is built from TRBV18 and TRBJ2-1; TRBD2 matches 8 bases. V dropped 3 bases and J dropped 10; count of bases not matched to a gene: 5. The length of the CDR3 is 13 residues. Germline V gene data show CDR1 as KGHSH and CDR2 as LQKENI.

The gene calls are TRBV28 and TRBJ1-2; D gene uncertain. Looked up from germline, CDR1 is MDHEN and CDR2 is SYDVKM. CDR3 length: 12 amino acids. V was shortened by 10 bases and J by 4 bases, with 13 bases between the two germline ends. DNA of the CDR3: TGTGCCACCGTAGGACGGGGCTATGGCTACACCTTC. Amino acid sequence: CATVGRGYGYTF.

The CDR3 here is CAWSEWGSGNTIYF. CDR3 DNA: TGTGCCTGGAGTGAATGGGGCTCTGGAAACACCATATATTTT. The rearrangement uses TRBV30 and TRBJ1-3, with unresolved D. Looked up from germline, CDR1 is GTSNPN and CDR2 is SVGIG (reference sequence). The CDR3 runs to 14 residues. The V end was cut by 1 base, the J end by 0 bases, with 7 bases between.

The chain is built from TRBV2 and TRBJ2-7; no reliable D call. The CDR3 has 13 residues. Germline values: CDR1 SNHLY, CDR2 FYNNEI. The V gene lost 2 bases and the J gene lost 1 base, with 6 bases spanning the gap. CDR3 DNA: TGTGCCAGCAGTGAAAGGGTTTCCTACGAGCAGTACTTC. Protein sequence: CASSERVSYEQYF. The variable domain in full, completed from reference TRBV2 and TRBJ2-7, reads EPEVTQTPSHQVTQMGQEVILRCVPISNHLYFYWYRQILGQKVEFLVSFYNNEISEKSEIFDDQFSVERPDGSNFTLKIRSTKLEDSAMYFCASSERVSYEQYFGPGTRLTVT.

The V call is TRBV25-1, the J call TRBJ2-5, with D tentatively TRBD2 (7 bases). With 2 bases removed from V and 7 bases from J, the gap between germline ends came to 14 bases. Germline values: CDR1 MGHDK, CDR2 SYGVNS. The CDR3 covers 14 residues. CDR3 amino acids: CASSEPGGPGTQYF. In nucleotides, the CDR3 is TGTGCCAGCAGTGAACCGGGGGGCCCGGGGACCCAGTACTTC.

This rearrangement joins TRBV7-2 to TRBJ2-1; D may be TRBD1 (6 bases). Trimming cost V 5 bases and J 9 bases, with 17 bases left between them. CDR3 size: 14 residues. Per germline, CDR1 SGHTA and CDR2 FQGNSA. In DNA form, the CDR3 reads TGTGCCAGCAGCCTCTCGGTGGGGGCCGGTGAGCAGTTCTTC. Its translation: CASSLSVGAGEQFF.

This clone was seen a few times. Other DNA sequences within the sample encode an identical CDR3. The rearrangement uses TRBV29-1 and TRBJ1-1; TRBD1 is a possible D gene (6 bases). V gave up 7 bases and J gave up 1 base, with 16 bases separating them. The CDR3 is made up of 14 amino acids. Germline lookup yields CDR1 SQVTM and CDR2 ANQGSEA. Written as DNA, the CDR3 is TGCAGCGCAAAAGAGGGGGTGGGGAACACTGAAGCTTTCTTT. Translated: CSAKEGVGNTEAFF.

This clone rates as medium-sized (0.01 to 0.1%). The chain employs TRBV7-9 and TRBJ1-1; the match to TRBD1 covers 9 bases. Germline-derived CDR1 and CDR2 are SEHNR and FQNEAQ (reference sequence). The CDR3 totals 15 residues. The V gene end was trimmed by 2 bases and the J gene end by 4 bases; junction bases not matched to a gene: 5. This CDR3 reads CASSLWDRDGTEAFF. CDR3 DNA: TGTGCCAGCAGCTTATGGGACAGGGATGGCACTGAAGCTTTCTTT.

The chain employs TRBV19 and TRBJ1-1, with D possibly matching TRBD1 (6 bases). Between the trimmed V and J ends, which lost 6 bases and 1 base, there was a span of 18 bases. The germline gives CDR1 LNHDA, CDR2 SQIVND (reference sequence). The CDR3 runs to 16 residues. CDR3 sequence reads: CASRVIGEGGNTEAFF. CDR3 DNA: TGTGCCAGTAGAGTTATAGGCGAGGGGGGGAACACTGAAGCTTTCTTT.

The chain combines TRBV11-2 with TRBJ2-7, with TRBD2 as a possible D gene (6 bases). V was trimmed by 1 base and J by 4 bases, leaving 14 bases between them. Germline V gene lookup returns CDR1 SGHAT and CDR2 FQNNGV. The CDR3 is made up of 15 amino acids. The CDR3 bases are TGTGCCAGCAGCTTAGCCTCGGGACTCCAGTACGAGCAGTACTTC. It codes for CASSLASGLQYEQYF.

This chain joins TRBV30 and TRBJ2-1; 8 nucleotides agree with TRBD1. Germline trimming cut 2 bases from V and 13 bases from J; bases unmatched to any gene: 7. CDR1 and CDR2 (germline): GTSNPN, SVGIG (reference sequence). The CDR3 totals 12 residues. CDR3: CAWSPGQGPQFF. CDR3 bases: TGTGCCTGGAGTCCCGGACAGGGACCCCAGTTCTTC.

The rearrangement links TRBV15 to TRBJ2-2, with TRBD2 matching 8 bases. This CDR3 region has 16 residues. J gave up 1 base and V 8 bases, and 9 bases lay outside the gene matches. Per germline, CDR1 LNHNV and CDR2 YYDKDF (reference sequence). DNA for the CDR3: TGTGCCACCCAAGCGGGAGTGGGGATGAACACCGGGGAGCTGTTTTTT. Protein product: CATQAGVGMNTGELFF.

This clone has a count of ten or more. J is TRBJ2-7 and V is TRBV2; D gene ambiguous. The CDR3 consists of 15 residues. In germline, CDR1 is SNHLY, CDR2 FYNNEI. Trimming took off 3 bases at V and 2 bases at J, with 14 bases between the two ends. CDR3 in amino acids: CASSEYDSPTYEQYF. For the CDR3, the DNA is TGTGCCAGCAGTGAGTACGACTCCCCTACCTACGAGCAGTACTTC.

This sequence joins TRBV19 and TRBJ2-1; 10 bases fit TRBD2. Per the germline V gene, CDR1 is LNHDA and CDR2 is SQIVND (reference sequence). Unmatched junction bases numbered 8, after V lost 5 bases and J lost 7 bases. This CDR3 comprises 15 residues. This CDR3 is CASSPSGRAGNEQFF. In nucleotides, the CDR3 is TGTGCCAGTAGTCCGAGCGGGAGGGCCGGAAATGAGCAGTTCTTC.

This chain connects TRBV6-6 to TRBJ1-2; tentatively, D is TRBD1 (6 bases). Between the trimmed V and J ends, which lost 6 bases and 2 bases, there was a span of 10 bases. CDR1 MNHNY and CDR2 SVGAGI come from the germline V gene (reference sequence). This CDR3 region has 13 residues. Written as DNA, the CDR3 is TGTGCCAGCAGCCCAGGACAGAACTATGGCTACACCTTC. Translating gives CASSPGQNYGYTF.

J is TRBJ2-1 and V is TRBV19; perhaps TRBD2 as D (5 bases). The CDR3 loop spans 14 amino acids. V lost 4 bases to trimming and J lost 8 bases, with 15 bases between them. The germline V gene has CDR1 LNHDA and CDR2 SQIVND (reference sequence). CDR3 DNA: TGTGCCAGTAGTACCGGTCGGGGATTGGATGAGCAGTTCTTC. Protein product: CASSTGRGLDEQFF.